This TCR beta chain emerged from a study of blood T cell repertoires in COVID-19. Background on the study: T cells, B-cell-depleted T cells, or PBMCs supplied cDNA or gDNA.

The CDR3 extends over 13 amino acids. J gave up 4 bases and V 4 bases, and 2 bases lay outside the gene matches. Germline V gene lookup returns CDR1 SGHRS and CDR2 YFSETQ. The sample holds one count of this clone. Some clones are missing from TCRdb's copy, which holds only in-frame ones; the method was immunoSEQ multiplex PCR. There are about 69,000 clones in the sample; about four fifths occur only once, and roughly 9.7% lies in the top ten. The chain joins TRBV5-1 to TRBJ1-5; 7 bases agree with TRBD1. Sample: peripheral blood. The TCR sequence derives from a woman of 80 years or more with acute or convalescent COVID-19. The CDR3: CASSLQGNQPQHF. CDR3 DNA: TGCGCCAGCAGCCTACAGGGGAATCAGCCCCAGCATTTT.